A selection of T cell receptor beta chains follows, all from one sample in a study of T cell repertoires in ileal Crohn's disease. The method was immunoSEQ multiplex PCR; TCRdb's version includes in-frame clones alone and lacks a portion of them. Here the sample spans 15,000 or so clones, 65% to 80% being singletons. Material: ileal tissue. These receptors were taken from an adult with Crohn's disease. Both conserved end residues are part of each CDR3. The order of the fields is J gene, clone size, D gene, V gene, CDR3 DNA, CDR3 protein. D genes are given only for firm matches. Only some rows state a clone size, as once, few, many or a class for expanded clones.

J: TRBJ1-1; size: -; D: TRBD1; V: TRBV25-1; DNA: TGTGCCAGCAGTCGACAGGGGGCGCGGACTGAAGCTTTCTTT; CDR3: CASSRQGARTEAFF
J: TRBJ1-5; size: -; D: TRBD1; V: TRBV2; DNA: TGTGCCAGCAGTGAATGGACAGGTAGCAATCAGCCCCAGCATTTT; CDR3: CASSEWTGSNQPQHF
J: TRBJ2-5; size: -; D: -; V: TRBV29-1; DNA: TGCAGCCTCTGGTTGGGCGCGGCCGAGACCCAGTACTTC; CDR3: CSLWLGAAETQYF
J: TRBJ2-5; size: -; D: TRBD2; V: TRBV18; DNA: TGTGCCAGCTCACCACCGGCTAGCGGGGGTAGGTCGGAGACCCAGTACTTC; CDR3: CASSPPASGGRSETQYF
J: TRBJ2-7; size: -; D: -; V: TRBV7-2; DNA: TGTGCCAGCAGCGGCGACAGCCACGAGCAGTACTTC; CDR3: CASSGDSHEQYF
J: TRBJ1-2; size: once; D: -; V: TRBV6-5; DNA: TGTGCCAGCAGTTACGGGGAAACATACCGCTACACCTTC; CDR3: CASSYGETYRYTF
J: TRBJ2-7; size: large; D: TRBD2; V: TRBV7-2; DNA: TGTGCCAGCAGCTTATCCCTTAGCGGGACTATAGTCTACGAGCAGTACTTC; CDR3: CASSLSLSGTIVYEQYF
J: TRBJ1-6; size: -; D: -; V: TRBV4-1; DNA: TGCGCCAGCAGCCAAGTAGGAGGGGCTATGGATTCACCCCTCCACTTT; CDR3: CASSQVGGAMDSPLHF
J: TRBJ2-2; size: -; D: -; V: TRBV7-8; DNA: TGTGCCAGCAGCTTAGAGGCGGGGGCGGCCGGGGAGCTGTTTTTT; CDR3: CASSLEAGAAGELFF
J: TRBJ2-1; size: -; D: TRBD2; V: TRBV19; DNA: TGTGCCAGTAGTATTATCGCGAGCGGGGGGGACAATGAGCAGTTCTTC; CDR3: CASSIIASGGDNEQFF
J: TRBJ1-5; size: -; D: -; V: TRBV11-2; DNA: TGTGCCAGCAGCTTATCACCGGGGCCGACGGGGCAGCCCCAGCATTTT; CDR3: CASSLSPGPTGQPQHF
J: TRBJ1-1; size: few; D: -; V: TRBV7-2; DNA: TGTGCCAGCAGCCACCTAACCGGGCCCCCCGGGGCTGAAGCTTTCTTT; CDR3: CASSHLTGPPGAEAFF
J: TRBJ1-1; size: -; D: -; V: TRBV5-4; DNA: TGTGCCAGCAGCTACCAAACAGGGATGAACACTGAAGCTTTCTTT; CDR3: CASSYQTGMNTEAFF
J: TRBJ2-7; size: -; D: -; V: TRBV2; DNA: TGTGCCAGCAGTGACGATATGTCGGGCGCCTACGAGCAGTACTTC; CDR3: CASSDDMSGAYEQYF
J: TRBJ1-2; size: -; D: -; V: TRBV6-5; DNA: TGTGCCAGCAGCCGTCCCGGGACATTTAACTATGGCTACACCTTC; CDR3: CASSRPGTFNYGYTF
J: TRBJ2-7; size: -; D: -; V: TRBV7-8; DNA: TGTGCCAGCAGCTTAGGAGCAGGGGAAAGCGAGCAGTACTTC; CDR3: CASSLGAGESEQYF
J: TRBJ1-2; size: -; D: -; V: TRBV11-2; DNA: TGTGCCAGCAGCCCTTCGGGAGGGTCTGGCTACACCTTC; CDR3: CASSPSGGSGYTF
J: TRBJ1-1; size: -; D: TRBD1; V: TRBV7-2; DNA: TGTGCCAGCAGCCCCGGCCCCGACAGGGCCAACACTGAAGCTTTCTTT; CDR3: CASSPGPDRANTEAFF
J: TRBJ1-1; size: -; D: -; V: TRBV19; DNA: TGTGCCAGTACCCGACGGGGGGGCGTCGTCACTGAAGCTTTCTTT; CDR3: CASTRRGGVVTEAFF
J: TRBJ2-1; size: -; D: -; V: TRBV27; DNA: TGTGCCAGCAGCGCAGGACTCCTCTACAATGAGCAGTTCTTC; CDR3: CASSAGLLYNEQFF
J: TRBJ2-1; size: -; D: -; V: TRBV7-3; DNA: TGTGCCAGCTCGCAATCGGGCAGGTACAATGAGCAGTTCTTC; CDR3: CASSQSGRYNEQFF
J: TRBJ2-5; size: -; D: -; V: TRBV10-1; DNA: TGCGCCAGCAGTGATCCAGGGGAAGAGACCCAGTACTTC; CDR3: CASSDPGEETQYF
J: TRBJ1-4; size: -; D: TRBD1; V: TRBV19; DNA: TGTGCCAGTAGTCTAATGGGACAGGGTGATGAAAAACTGTTTTTT; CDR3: CASSLMGQGDEKLFF
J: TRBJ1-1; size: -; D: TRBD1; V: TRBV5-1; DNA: TGCGCCAGCAGCCAGGCCGGGACAGCCATGAGGAACACTGAAGCTTTCTTT; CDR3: CASSQAGTAMRNTEAFF
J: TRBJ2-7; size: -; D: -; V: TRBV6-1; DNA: TGTGCCAGCAGTAGGGAGGAGGAGGTGCACGAGCAGTACTTC; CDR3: CASSREEEVHEQYF
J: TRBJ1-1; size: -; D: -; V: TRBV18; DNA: TGTGCCAGCTCACCGACACCCAGAGGGAACACTGAAGCTTTCTTT; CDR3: CASSPTPRGNTEAFF
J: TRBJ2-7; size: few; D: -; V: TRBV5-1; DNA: TGCGCCAGCAGCTTGGTTTACGGTTCCTACGAGCAGTACTTC; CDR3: CASSLVYGSYEQYF
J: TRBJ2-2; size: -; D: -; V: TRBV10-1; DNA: TGCGCCAGCAGTGCTGGGGTTAACGGGGAGCTGTTTTTT; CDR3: CASSAGVNGELFF
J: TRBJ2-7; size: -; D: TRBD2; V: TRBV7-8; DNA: TGTGCCAGCGGGACTAGCGGGGCCGAGCAGTACTTC; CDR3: CASGTSGAEQYF
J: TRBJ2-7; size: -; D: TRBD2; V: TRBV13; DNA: TGTGCCAGCAGCCAATACGGGGCTAGCGGGACCTACGAGCAGTACTTC; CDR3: CASSQYGASGTYEQYF
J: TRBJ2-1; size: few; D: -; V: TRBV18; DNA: TGTGCCAGCTCACCACCGAGTGACAGGCGTAATGAGCAGTTCTTC; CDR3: CASSPPSDRRNEQFF
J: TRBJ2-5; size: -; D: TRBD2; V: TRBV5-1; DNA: TGCGCCAGCAGCCTGCGGCTAGCGGGGTACCAAGAGACCCAGTACTTC; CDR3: CASSLRLAGYQETQYF
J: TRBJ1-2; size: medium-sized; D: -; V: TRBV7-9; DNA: TGTGCCAGCAGCCCGTCGGGCGGAAACTATGGCTACACCTTC; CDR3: CASSPSGGNYGYTF
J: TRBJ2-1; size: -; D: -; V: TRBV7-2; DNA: TGTGCCAGCAGCTTAGGGCTGGGCTCCTACAATGAGCAGTTCTTC; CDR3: CASSLGLGSYNEQFF
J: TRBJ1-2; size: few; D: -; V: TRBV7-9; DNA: TGTGCCAGCAGCCCCTCAGGGGTGAACTATGGCTACACCTTC; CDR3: CASSPSGVNYGYTF
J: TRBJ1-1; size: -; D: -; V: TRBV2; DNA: TGTGCCAGCAGCAGGGAGGGGGGTAACACTGAAGCTTTCTTT; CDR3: CASSREGGNTEAFF
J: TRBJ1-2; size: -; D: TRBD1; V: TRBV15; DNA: TGTGCCACCAGCAGCGAAATGGGACAGAACGACTATGGCTACACCTTC; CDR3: CATSSEMGQNDYGYTF
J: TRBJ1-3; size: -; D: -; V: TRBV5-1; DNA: TGCGCCAGCAGCGGGGGAACAGTGTCTGGAAACACCATATATTTT; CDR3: CASSGGTVSGNTIYF
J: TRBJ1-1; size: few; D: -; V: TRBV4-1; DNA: TGCGCCAGCAGCCGCGGACAACTGAACACTGAAGCTTTCTTT; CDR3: CASSRGQLNTEAFF
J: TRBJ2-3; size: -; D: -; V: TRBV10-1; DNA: TGCGCCAGCAGTGAGTATGGAACAGGGTTTGACACAGATACGCAGTATTTT; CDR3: CASSEYGTGFDTDTQYF
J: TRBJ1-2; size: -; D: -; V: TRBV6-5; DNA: TGTGCCAGCAGCCGTCATACAGGGACCGGAGGCTACACCTTC; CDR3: CASSRHTGTGGYTF
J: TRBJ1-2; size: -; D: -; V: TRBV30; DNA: TGTGCCTGGAGTTTGTTAGGGAAGAACTATGGCTACACCTTC; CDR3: CAWSLLGKNYGYTF